This T cell receptor (beta chain) originates from a study of blood T cell repertoires in COVID-19. Overall study: PBMCs, B-cell-depleted T cells, or T cells were the source of the cDNA or gDNA that made up the material.

The CDR3 is made up of 14 amino acids. CDR1 and CDR2 (germline): KGHDR, SFDVKD. Trimming took off 5 bases at V and 2 bases at J, with 11 bases between the two ends. This clone was found once. As originally analysed: Scientists estimated how many nucleated cells there were by amplifying reference gene primers. Assay: immunoSEQ multiplex PCR; the TCRdb copy retains only in-frame clones and omits some. V, J and clone size derive from that table, while D and trimming were established from the DNA sequence. The sample includes 65,000 to 70,000 clones, about 80% of them seen just once. The chain combines TRBV24-1 with TRBJ1-2; tentative D call: TRBD1 (5 bases). This receptor was identified in a woman in her fifties or sixties with acute or convalescent COVID-19. The sequencing input was peripheral blood. This chain's CDR3 is CATSGTGDNYGYTF. In DNA form, the CDR3 reads TGTGCCACCAGTGGCACAGGAGACAACTATGGCTACACCTTC.